This TCR beta chain was recorded in a study of blood T cells in healthy people across ages. This clonotype appeared a few times. CDR1 SEHNR and CDR2 FQNEAQ come from the germline V gene (reference sequence). The CDR3 spans 16 residues. Trimming pared 0 bases from V and 4 bases from J, leaving 13 bases between. A second PCR, run for roughly 7 to 12 cycles, used a sample-barcoded 5' primer plus a J-beta primer mix. Using its own MiXCR run on the 5' RACE reads, TCRdb lists one record per CDR3 protein. The sample contains around 750,000 distinct CDR3 sequences, about 53% of which appear only once. The source of this sequence is a man older than 75 in good health. Sequenced input: blood. The V call is TRBV7-9, the J call TRBJ1-5, with D hard to call. The CDR3 DNA follows: TGTGCCAGCAGCTTAGCTGCGGGTCTCGGGAATCAGCCCCAGCATTTT. Protein: CASSLAAGLGNQPQHF.